This T cell receptor (beta chain) is from a study of blood T cell repertoires in COVID-19. Overall study context: Sample material is recorded as cDNA or gDNA derived from T cells, B-cell-depleted T cells, or PBMCs.

V lost 1 base, J lost 7 bases, and 10 bases stayed unmatched. The CDR3 length is 16 residues. Germline CDR1 reads SSHAT; CDR2 reads FNYEAQ (reference sequence). Cohort 3 recovered donors had two negative PCRs, clearance, or symptom resolution. The data were produced by immunoSEQ multiplex PCR, yet TCRdb's version contains in-frame clones alone and is incomplete. The data contain fewer than 450,000 clones, about 92% of them singletons. The clonotype originates from a man between 18 and 35 years old who had recovered from COVID-19. The source material was PBMCs or T cells enriched from blood (not recorded which). The genes are TRBV7-7 and TRBJ2-1, with TRBD2 identical over 7 bases. CDR3 coding DNA: TGTGCCAGCAGCTTAGATGGGGGGAGGGCCGGAAATGAGCAGTTCTTC. This gives the protein CASSLDGGRAGNEQFF.